The clone carrying this T cell receptor (beta chain) was observed a handful of times. No antigen is known for it. The data originate from a study of cytomegalovirus exposure and HLA in healthy donors. This CDR3 is 17 amino acids long. The germline CDR1 and CDR2 sequences are LNHDA and SQIVND (reference sequence). V lost 4 bases to trimming and J lost 4 bases, with 21 bases between them. Clones were sequenced by immunoSEQ multiplex PCR, and TCRdb holds only the in-frame ones, with some missing. The data show under 200,000 clones, with about 89% seen just once and around 3% held by the top ten. Study-wide results and caveats: That first-cohort TCR clusters tended to co-occur in the approximately 110 validation repertoires was found in a later analysis.

V usage is TRBV19 and J usage is TRBJ2-3, with a weak D call TRBD2 (6 bases). The receptor was derived from a woman aged 18 to 35 in good health and CMV-seropositive. Sequencing used PBMCs. CDR3 loop: CASSKGSSVVSSDTQYF. DNA for the CDR3: TGTGCCAGTAGTAAGGGGTCTAGCGTTGTATCTTCAGATACGCAGTATTTT.